Below are 14 T cell receptor beta chains sequenced from a single sample in a study of cytomegalovirus exposure and HLA in healthy donors. It was with 60 Vbeta and 13 Jbeta primers that the PCR ran. Produced via immunoSEQ multiplex PCR; TCRdb's table is partial and in-frame only. The table lists 100,000 to 150,000 clones, over 15% of them singletons. Sequencing was done on a sample of PBMCs. The receptors were sampled from a female donor in good health and CMV-seropositive.

This clone appeared a few times. The V call is TRBV7-2, the J call TRBJ2-3; weak D call: TRBD2 (6 bases). V was shortened by 5 bases and J by 2 bases, with 20 bases between the two germline ends. The CDR3 runs 17 residues. Germline V gene lookup returns CDR1 SGHTA and CDR2 FQGNSA. The CDR3 bases are TGTGCCAGCAGCCCTTCATTAGCGGCCAGACACACAGATACGCAGTATTTT. Its protein is CASSPSLAARHTDTQYF.

The V call is TRBV4-1, the J call TRBJ1-6; D not resolved. The germline CDR1 and CDR2 sequences are MGHRA and YSYEKL. The V end was cut by 0 bases, the J end by 7 bases, with 7 bases between. CDR3 length: 14 residues. CDR3 nucleotides: TGCGCCAGCAGCCAAGATTCCGGGAATTCACCCCTCCACTTT. Protein: CASSQDSGNSPLHF.

The chain recombines TRBV18 with TRBJ2-7; 7 bases fit TRBD1. V was pared by 5 bases and J by 3 bases, with 10 bases of the junction left unmatched. The germline gives CDR1 KGHSH, CDR2 LQKENI. This CDR3 is 15 amino acids long. This chain's CDR3 is CASSTGQPVIYEQYF. The CDR3 DNA sequence: TGTGCCAGCTCAACGGGACAGCCCGTCATCTACGAGCAGTACTTC. Supplemented by reference TRBV18 and TRBJ2-7, the full variable domain reads NAGVMQNPRHLVRRRGQEARLRCSPMKGHSHVYWYRQLPEEGLKFMVYLQKENIIDESGMPKERFSAEFPKEGPSILRIQQVVRGDSAAYFCASSTGQPVIYEQYFGPGTRLTVT.

This clone occurred a few times. V and J are TRBV6-5 and TRBJ1-1, with D unclear. Germline V lookup: CDR1 MNHEY, CDR2 SVGAGI. The length of the CDR3 is 12 residues. Trimming took off 0 bases at V and 6 bases at J, with 5 bases between the two ends. CDR3 bases: TGTGCCAGCAGTTACTCGGGCGCTGAAGCTTTCTTT. It specifies CASSYSGAEAFF.

This clone was seen only a few times. The J gene is TRBJ2-5, the V gene TRBV29-1; 7 bases are a match to TRBD1. The CDR3 runs 13 residues. The junction had 8 bases not matched to a gene; V was cut back by 6 bases and J by 4 bases. The V gene's germline CDR1 is SQVTM and CDR2 ANQGSEA. The CDR3 sequence is CSVTGSIGETQYF. The CDR3 region has the DNA TGCAGCGTGACAGGGAGTATCGGAGAGACCCAGTACTTC.

V usage is TRBV7-2 and J usage is TRBJ1-1, with 7 bases that match TRBD1. Per the germline V gene, CDR1 is SGHTA and CDR2 is FQGNSA. CDR3 length equals 14 residues. V was clipped by 2 bases and J by 3 bases; unmatched bases: 3. CDR3 protein: CASSLRGQDTEAFF. CDR3 nucleotides: TGTGCCAGCAGCTTAAGGGGGCAGGACACTGAAGCTTTCTTT.

This clone was found a few times. The J gene is TRBJ2-7, the V gene TRBV20-1, with 7 bases identical to TRBD1. The V segment lost 6 bases and the J segment 3 bases; nucleotides outside the gene matches: 2. The CDR3 extends over 11 amino acids. The germline V gene has CDR1 DFQATT and CDR2 SNEGSKA (reference sequence). CDR3 sequence reads: CSADRIYEQYF. The CDR3 bases are TGCAGTGCGGACAGGATCTACGAGCAGTACTTC.

This clone was counted between two and nine times. This rearrangement joins TRBV19 to TRBJ2-1; D may be TRBD2 (6 bases). V was pared by 0 bases and J by 2 bases, with 11 bases between. There are 16 residues in the CDR3. Germline V gives CDR1 LNHDA, CDR2 SQIVND (reference sequence). CDR3 residues: CASSIDGGNPYNEQFF. CDR3 coding DNA: TGTGCCAGTAGTATAGATGGGGGGAACCCCTACAATGAGCAGTTCTTC.

As for this clone: Within the sample, other DNA sequences also encode this same CDR3. J is TRBJ2-5 and V is TRBV2; 9 bases agree with TRBD2. The CDR3 is made up of 14 amino acids. Germline V CDR1 and CDR2: SNHLY, FYNNEI. The J segment lost 2 bases and the V segment lost 6 bases, leaving 4 bases of the junction unmatched. The CDR3 bases are TGTGCCAGCAGAGAAACTAGCGGGCAAGAGACCCAGTACTTC. Protein product: CASRETSGQETQYF.

CDR3 in DNA: TGTGCCAGCAGCCGGGACAGCCCCTCCTATGGCTACACCTTC. Protein product: CASSRDSPSYGYTF. V usage is TRBV7-2 and J usage is TRBJ1-2; 7 positions agree with TRBD1. Germline CDR1 SGHTA, CDR2 FQGNSA. Trimming cost V 5 bases and J 4 bases; bases outside gene matches: 7. The CDR3 has 14 amino acids.

This clone has just a few counts. The V gene is TRBV27, the J gene TRBJ1-5; D not certain. The germline CDR1 and CDR2 sequences are MNHEY and SMNVEV (reference sequence). V was pared by 4 bases and J by 4 bases, with 5 bases between. The CDR3 sequence is 12 residues long. CDR3 in DNA: TGTGCCAGCAGTTCCCGTAATCAGCCCCAGCATTTT. It yields the protein CASSSRNQPQHF.

This clone was seen more than once but under ten times. The J gene is TRBJ1-2, the V gene TRBV6-5; a weak D match, TRBD1 (6 bases). CDR3 length: 14 amino acids. The V end was cut by 9 bases, the J end by 1 base, with 15 bases between. CDR1 is MNHEY, CDR2 SVGAGI, per germline. CDR3 sequence: CASGPGEINYGYTF. The CDR3 region has the DNA TGTGCCAGTGGGCCAGGGGAAATTAACTATGGCTACACCTTC.

Only a few counts were recorded for this clone. This sequence joins TRBV23-1 and TRBJ2-7, with 7 bases lining up with TRBD1. TRBV23-1 is an ORF for which the function is uncertain. V was pared by 6 bases and J by 0 bases, with 8 bases of the junction left unmatched. The CDR3 length is 15 residues. For the CDR3, the DNA is TGCGCCAGCAGCAACCTGGGACAGAACTCCTACGAGCAGTACTTC. Translation gives CASSNLGQNSYEQYF.

In DNA form, the CDR3 reads TGTGCCAGCAGCTTGGACAGCCCGGAGACCCAGTACTTC. It codes for CASSLDSPETQYF. This chain joins TRBV5-6 and TRBJ2-5; D gene uncertain. This CDR3 has 13 residues. Germline values: CDR1 SGHDT, CDR2 YYEEEE. The V end was cut by 0 bases, the J end by 5 bases, with 8 bases between.